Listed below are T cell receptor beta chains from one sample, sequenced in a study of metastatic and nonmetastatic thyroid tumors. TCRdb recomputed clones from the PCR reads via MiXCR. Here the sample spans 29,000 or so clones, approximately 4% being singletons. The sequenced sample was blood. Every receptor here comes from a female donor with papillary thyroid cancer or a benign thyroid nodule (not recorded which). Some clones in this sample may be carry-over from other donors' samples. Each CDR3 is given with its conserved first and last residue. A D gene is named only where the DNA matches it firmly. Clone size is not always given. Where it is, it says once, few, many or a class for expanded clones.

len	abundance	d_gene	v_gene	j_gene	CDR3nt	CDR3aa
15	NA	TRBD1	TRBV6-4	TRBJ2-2	TGTGCCAGCAGTGCCGAGACAGGGAGCACCGGGGATCTGTTTTTT	CASSAETGSTGDLFF
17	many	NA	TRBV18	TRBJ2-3	TGTGCCAGCTCACCAGAGAGTACCGTTACTAGCACAGATACGCAGTATTTT	CASSPESTVTSTDTQYF
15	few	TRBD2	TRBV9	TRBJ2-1	TGTGCCAGCAGCGTAGGGTTAGCGGGAGTAGGTGAGCAGTTCTTC	CASSVGLAGVGEQFF
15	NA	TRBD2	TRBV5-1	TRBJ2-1	TGCGCCAGCAGCGTGGGACTAGCGGATTACAATGAGCAGTTCTTC	CASSVGLADYNEQFF
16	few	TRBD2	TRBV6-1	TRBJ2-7	TGTGCCAGCAGTCCTTTAGCGGGAGGGTCGTCCTACGAGCAGTACTTC	CASSPLAGGSSYEQYF
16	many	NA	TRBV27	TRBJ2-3	TGTGCCAGCAGCGCCGGGGGACTCCTCAGCACAGATACGCAGTATTTT	CASSAGGLLSTDTQYF
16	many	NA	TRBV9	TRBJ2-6	TGTGCCAGCAGCCTCTCCCCACTCTCTGGGGCCAACGTCCTGACTTTC	CASSLSPLSGANVLTF
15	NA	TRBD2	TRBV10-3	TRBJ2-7	TGTGCCATCAGTGATTGGACTAGCGGGACCTACGAGCAGTACTTC	CAISDWTSGTYEQYF
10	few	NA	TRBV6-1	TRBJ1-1	TGTGCCACCACCAACACTGAAGCTTTCTTT	CATTNTEAFF
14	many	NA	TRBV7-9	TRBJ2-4	TGTGCCAGCAGCTTAGACATAGCCAAAAACATTCAGTACTTC	CASSLDIAKNIQYF
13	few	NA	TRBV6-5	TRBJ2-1	TGTGCCAGCAGTTTTTCACTGTACAATGAGCAGTTCTTC	CASSFSLYNEQFF
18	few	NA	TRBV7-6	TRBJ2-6	TGTGCCAGCAGCGGACCACCGGGCTCAATCTCTGTGGCCAACGTCCTGACTTTC	CASSGPPGSISVANVLTF
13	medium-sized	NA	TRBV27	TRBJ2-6	TGTGCCAGCAGTTTCGCTGGGGCCAACGTCCTGACTTTC	CASSFAGANVLTF
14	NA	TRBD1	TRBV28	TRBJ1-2	TGTGCCAGCAGTACCTCGGGACAGGGGTTTGGCTACACCTTC	CASSTSGQGFGYTF
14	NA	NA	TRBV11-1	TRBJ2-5	TGTGCCAGCAGCTTAGCGAATGAGGAGGAGACCCAGTACTTC	CASSLANEEETQYF
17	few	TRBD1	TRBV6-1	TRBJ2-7	TGTGCCAGCAGCTCTCTGGGGGGGACAGGGACGTCCTACGAGCAGTACTTC	CASSSLGGTGTSYEQYF
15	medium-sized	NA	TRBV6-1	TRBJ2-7	TGTGCCAGCAGTGAAGGTCCAGGGGGGAACTACGAGCAGTACTTC	CASSEGPGGNYEQYF
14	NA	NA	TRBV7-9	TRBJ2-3	TGTGCCAGCAGCTTAGCTGTGGGTAGGGATACGCAGTATTTT	CASSLAVGRDTQYF
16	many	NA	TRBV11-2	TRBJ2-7	TGTGCCAGCAGCTCGGGACTTCAAGTAGGGTCCTACGAGCAGTACTTC	CASSSGLQVGSYEQYF
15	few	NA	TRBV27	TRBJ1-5	TGTGCCAGCAGGAGACAGAGCTATAGCAATCAGCCCCAGCATTTT	CASRRQSYSNQPQHF
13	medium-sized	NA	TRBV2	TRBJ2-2	TGTGCCAGCAGCGGAAAGGTCCCCGGGGAGCTGTTTTTT	CASSGKVPGELFF
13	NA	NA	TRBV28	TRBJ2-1	TGTGCCAGCAATCAGGATTCCTACAATGAGCAATTCTTC	CASNQDSYNEQFF
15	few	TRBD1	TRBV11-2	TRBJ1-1	TGTGCCAGCAGCTTAGTTTCAGGGGGTAACACTGAAGCTTTCTTT	CASSLVSGGNTEAFF
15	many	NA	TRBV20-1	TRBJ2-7	TGCAGTGCTAGAGGGTCCCAAGGACACCCCTACGAGCAGTACTTC	CSARGSQGHPYEQYF
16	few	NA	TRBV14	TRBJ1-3	TGTGCCAGCAGCCAAGATCTACCAGGCTCTGGAAACACCATATATTTT	CASSQDLPGSGNTIYF
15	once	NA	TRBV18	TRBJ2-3	TGTGCCAGCTCACCACCGTCACGTAGCACAGATACGCAGTATTTT	CASSPPSRSTDTQYF
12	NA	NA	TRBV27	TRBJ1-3	TGTGCCAGCAGTTTAGGGGGAAACACCATATATTTT	CASSLGGNTIYF
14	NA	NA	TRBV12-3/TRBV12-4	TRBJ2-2	TGTGCCAGCAGAGGACGGACGAACACCGGGGAGCTGTTTTTT	CASRGRTNTGELFF
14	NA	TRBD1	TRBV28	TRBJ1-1	TGTGCCAGTCCAGCCGGACAGGGGAACACTGAAGCTTTATTT	CASPAGQGNTEALF
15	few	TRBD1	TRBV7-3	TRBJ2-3	TGTGCCAGCAGCTCAGACAGGGATAGCACAGATACGCAGTATTTT	CASSSDRDSTDTQYF
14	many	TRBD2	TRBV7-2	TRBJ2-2	TGTGCCAGTGGACTAGCGGGAGGATTCGGGGAGCTGTTTTTT	CASGLAGGFGELFF
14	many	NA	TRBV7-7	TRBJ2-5	TGTGCCAGCAGCTTAACAGGAGAAAGGGAGACCCAGTACTTC	CASSLTGERETQYF
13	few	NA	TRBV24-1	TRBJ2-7	TGTGCCACCAGTGACCTCGACAGCTACGAGCAGTACTTC	CATSDLDSYEQYF
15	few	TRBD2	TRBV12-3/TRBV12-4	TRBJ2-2	TGTGCCAGCGTTGCCTCTAGCGGGAGTATCGGGGAGCTGTTTTTT	CASVASSGSIGELFF
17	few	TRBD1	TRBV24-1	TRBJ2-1	TGTGCCACCAGTGAAGGGACAGGGGGCCTTTTAATTAATGAGCAGTTCTTC	CATSEGTGGLLINEQFF
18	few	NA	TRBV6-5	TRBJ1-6	TGTGCCGGCAGTTACCACGCCTCGTCGAGCTCCTATAATTCACCCCTCGACTTT	CAGSYHASSSSYNSPLDF
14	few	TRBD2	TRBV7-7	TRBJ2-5	TGTGCTAGCAGCTTAGCGGGGGGGCAAGAGACCCAGTACTTC	CASSLAGGQETQYF
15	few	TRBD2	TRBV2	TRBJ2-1	TGTGACAGCAGTCTAAGGACTAGCGGGAGACGTGAGCAGTTCTTC	CDSSLRTSGRREQFF
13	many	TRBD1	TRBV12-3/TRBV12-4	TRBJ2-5	TGTGCCAGCAGTTGGACAGGGCAAGAGACCCAGTACTTC	CASSWTGQETQYF
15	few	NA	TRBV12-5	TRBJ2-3	TGTGCTAGTGCCAGGGGCAGGGACGGGACAGATACGCAGTATTTT	CASARGRDGTDTQYF